This TCR beta chain was captured in a study of cytomegalovirus exposure and HLA in healthy donors. Study background: Earlier results showed 90 million to 120 million unique TCR beta sequences derived from 150 million to 200 million T cells.

Whole-study findings and limits: Among CMV-associated TCR beta chains, most appeared HLA-restricted in a later analysis.

Germline V gene data show CDR1 as MNHNS and CDR2 as SASEGT. Trimming took off 2 bases at V and 6 bases at J, with 5 bases between the two ends. This CDR3 comprises 12 residues. Although they were nominally healthy when sampled, donors likely had unrecorded immune exposures. Use of 60 Vbeta and 13 Jbeta primers characterized the PCR. Here immunoSEQ multiplex PCR was the method, and the copy in TCRdb shows in-frame clones only, minus some. The sample lists roughly 110,000 clones; roughly two thirds were seen once. In regard to this clone: Its matching antigen is unknown.

The sequence came from a female donor in good health and CMV-seronegative. The chain carries TRBV6-1 and TRBJ1-5; D gene uncertain. Sequenced material: PBMCs. The CDR3 sequence: CASSERGQPQHF. The CDR3 nucleotides are TGTGCCAGCAGTGAACGGGGTCAGCCCCAGCATTTT.